The rows below give T cell receptor beta chains drawn from one sample of a study of OX40 agonist ivuxolimab in advanced cancers. Using immunoSEQ multiplex PCR, the repertoire was profiled, and TCRdb retains in-frame clones only, with some absent. The sample yields around 140,000 clones, 90% to 95% seen once. The sample was CD4+ or CD8+ T cells sorted from blood, taken in a trial of the OX40 agonist ivuxolimab. Source of these receptors: an adult with an advanced solid tumor such as melanoma, head and neck, liver or kidney cancer. The CDR3 runs from the conserved cysteine through the conserved F or W. A D gene is named only where the DNA matches it firmly. Size values are once, few and many counts, or a class for expanded clones, and some rows have none.

J gene: TRBJ2-3; V gene: TRBV11-3; D gene: NA; clone size: NA; CDR3 protein: CASSLDLADTQYF; CDR3 DNA: TGTGCCAGCAGCTTAGATCTTGCAGATACGCAGTATTTT
J gene: TRBJ1-5; V gene: TRBV19; D gene: TRBD1; clone size: NA; CDR3 protein: CASTGTGSSISNQPQHF; CDR3 DNA: TGTGCCAGTACCGGGACAGGGTCGTCGATTAGCAATCAGCCCCAGCATTTT
J gene: TRBJ2-7; V gene: TRBV28; D gene: TRBD2; clone size: NA; CDR3 protein: CASSLLRESYEQYF; CDR3 DNA: TGTGCCAGCAGTTTACTGCGGGAGTCCTACGAGCAGTACTTC
J gene: TRBJ2-7; V gene: TRBV19; D gene: NA; clone size: NA; CDR3 protein: CASSPRGGLQKGEQYF; CDR3 DNA: TGTGCCAGTAGCCCAAGGGGGGGGCTCCAAAAGGGCGAGCAGTACTTC
J gene: TRBJ2-3; V gene: TRBV7-9; D gene: NA; clone size: NA; CDR3 protein: CASSLGGRGPTDTQYF; CDR3 DNA: TGTGCCAGCAGCTTAGGCGGGCGGGGACCCACAGATACGCAGTATTTT
J gene: TRBJ2-6; V gene: TRBV19; D gene: NA; clone size: NA; CDR3 protein: CASSMGQGLGANVLTF; CDR3 DNA: TGTGCCAGTAGTATGGGGCAAGGGCTTGGGGCCAACGTCCTGACTTTC
J gene: TRBJ1-2; V gene: TRBV19; D gene: TRBD1; clone size: NA; CDR3 protein: CASSGNRGVGYTF; CDR3 DNA: TGTGCCAGTAGTGGGAACAGGGGAGTCGGCTACACCTTC
J gene: TRBJ2-1; V gene: TRBV18; D gene: TRBD2; clone size: NA; CDR3 protein: CASSPPETSGRKNEQFF; CDR3 DNA: TGTGCCAGCTCACCCCCGGAAACTAGCGGGAGAAAGAATGAGCAGTTCTTC
J gene: TRBJ2-3; V gene: TRBV6-6; D gene: NA; clone size: NA; CDR3 protein: CASSYSLGALDTQYF; CDR3 DNA: TGTGCCAGCAGTTACTCTCTGGGAGCCCTAGATACGCAGTATTTT
J gene: TRBJ2-3; V gene: TRBV7-7; D gene: TRBD1; clone size: NA; CDR3 protein: CASSPGQGVTDTQYF; CDR3 DNA: TGTGCCAGCAGCCCGGGACAGGGGGTCACAGATACGCAGTATTTT
J gene: TRBJ1-2; V gene: TRBV15; D gene: NA; clone size: once; CDR3 protein: CATSRVMDVNYGYTF; CDR3 DNA: TGTGCCACCAGCAGAGTAATGGACGTCAACTATGGCTACACCTTC
J gene: TRBJ2-7; V gene: TRBV7-2; D gene: NA; clone size: NA; CDR3 protein: CASSFRESYEQYF; CDR3 DNA: TGTGCCAGCAGCTTCCGGGAGTCCTACGAGCAGTACTTC
J gene: TRBJ2-2; V gene: TRBV11-2; D gene: NA; clone size: NA; CDR3 protein: CASSPRTANTGELFF; CDR3 DNA: TGTGCCAGCAGCCCACGGACGGCGAACACCGGGGAGCTGTTTTTT
J gene: TRBJ2-7; V gene: TRBV5-4; D gene: NA; clone size: once; CDR3 protein: CASSQVVTPTGVSYEQYF; CDR3 DNA: TGTGCCAGCAGCCAAGTGGTGACCCCAACGGGAGTCTCCTACGAGCAGTACTTC
J gene: TRBJ2-3; V gene: TRBV5-1; D gene: TRBD1; clone size: NA; CDR3 protein: CASRLQGAGTDTQYF; CDR3 DNA: TGCGCCAGCCGATTACAGGGGGCTGGCACAGATACGCAGTATTTT
J gene: TRBJ2-3; V gene: TRBV7-2; D gene: NA; clone size: once; CDR3 protein: CASSLAAFRGATDTQYF; CDR3 DNA: TGTGCCAGCAGCTTAGCCGCCTTCAGGGGTGCCACAGATACGCAGTATTTT
J gene: TRBJ1-2; V gene: TRBV4-1; D gene: TRBD1; clone size: NA; CDR3 protein: CASSQTGIYGYTF; CDR3 DNA: TGCGCCAGCAGCCAGACAGGGATCTATGGCTACACCTTC
J gene: TRBJ2-7; V gene: TRBV2; D gene: NA; clone size: NA; CDR3 protein: CASSTQGGSYEQYF; CDR3 DNA: TGTGCCAGCAGTACTCAGGGGGGGTCCTACGAGCAGTACTTC
J gene: TRBJ1-1; V gene: TRBV6-5; D gene: NA; clone size: NA; CDR3 protein: CASSPHVVTEAFF; CDR3 DNA: TGTGCCAGCAGCCCCCATGTAGTCACTGAAGCTTTCTTT
J gene: TRBJ1-2; V gene: TRBV15; D gene: NA; clone size: NA; CDR3 protein: CATSRDQVGYGYTF; CDR3 DNA: TGTGCCACCAGCAGAGATCAGGTGGGCTATGGCTACACCTTC
J gene: TRBJ2-5; V gene: TRBV7-9; D gene: NA; clone size: NA; CDR3 protein: CASSLLQETQYF; CDR3 DNA: TGTGCCAGCAGCTTGCTACAAGAGACCCAGTACTTC
J gene: TRBJ2-1; V gene: TRBV5-1; D gene: TRBD2; clone size: once; CDR3 protein: CASSAGLAPTGDEQFF; CDR3 DNA: TGCGCCAGCAGCGCGGGACTAGCGCCCACGGGGGATGAGCAGTTCTTC
J gene: TRBJ2-1; V gene: TRBV5-1; D gene: NA; clone size: NA; CDR3 protein: CASSLVGAYNEQFF; CDR3 DNA: TGCGCCAGCAGCTTGGTAGGTGCCTACAATGAGCAGTTCTTC
J gene: TRBJ2-1; V gene: TRBV7-2; D gene: TRBD2; clone size: NA; CDR3 protein: CASSLVAGGFYNEQFF; CDR3 DNA: TGTGCCAGCAGCCTCGTAGCGGGAGGCTTTTACAATGAGCAGTTCTTC
J gene: TRBJ2-7; V gene: TRBV7-9; D gene: NA; clone size: NA; CDR3 protein: CASTSRGQGGEQYF; CDR3 DNA: TGTGCCAGCACCTCCCGGGGCCAGGGCGGCGAGCAGTACTTC
J gene: TRBJ2-7; V gene: TRBV18; D gene: TRBD1; clone size: NA; CDR3 protein: CASSGTASSSYEQYF; CDR3 DNA: TGTGCCAGCTCCGGGACAGCCTCTAGCTCCTACGAGCAGTACTTC
J gene: TRBJ2-7; V gene: TRBV7-2; D gene: TRBD2; clone size: NA; CDR3 protein: CASSPLSGRAYEQYF; CDR3 DNA: TGTGCCAGCAGCCCCCTAAGCGGGAGGGCCTACGAGCAGTACTTC
J gene: TRBJ2-1; V gene: TRBV7-2; D gene: NA; clone size: NA; CDR3 protein: CASSQRVGHFNEQFF; CDR3 DNA: TGTGCCAGCAGCCAACGGGTGGGCCATTTCAATGAGCAGTTCTTC
J gene: TRBJ2-7; V gene: TRBV28; D gene: TRBD1; clone size: NA; CDR3 protein: CASRRQGFPSYEQYF; CDR3 DNA: TGTGCCAGCAGACGACAGGGTTTTCCCTCCTACGAGCAGTACTTC
J gene: TRBJ1-2; V gene: TRBV7-2; D gene: NA; clone size: NA; CDR3 protein: CASSLESSGDLNYGYTF; CDR3 DNA: TGTGCCAGCAGCTTAGAGTCCTCAGGGGACCTTAACTATGGCTACACCTTC
J gene: TRBJ1-1; V gene: TRBV5-1; D gene: NA; clone size: NA; CDR3 protein: CASSFLGANTEAFF; CDR3 DNA: TGCGCCAGCAGCTTCCTCGGCGCGAACACTGAAGCTTTCTTT
J gene: TRBJ1-5; V gene: TRBV28; D gene: NA; clone size: NA; CDR3 protein: CASVLVIGQPQHF; CDR3 DNA: TGTGCCAGCGTATTGGTAATTGGTCAGCCCCAGCATTTT
J gene: TRBJ2-7; V gene: TRBV5-1; D gene: NA; clone size: NA; CDR3 protein: CASSLGQPSLEQYF; CDR3 DNA: TGCGCCAGCAGCTTAGGACAACCTTCCCTCGAGCAGTACTTC
J gene: TRBJ2-7; V gene: TRBV18; D gene: TRBD1; clone size: NA; CDR3 protein: CASSPGTGASYEQYF; CDR3 DNA: TGTGCCAGCTCACCAGGGACAGGGGCGTCCTACGAGCAGTACTTC
J gene: TRBJ2-3; V gene: TRBV1; D gene: NA; clone size: NA; CDR3 protein: CTSSWWGTRDTDTQYF; CDR3 DNA: TGCACCAGCAGCTGGTGGGGGACACGAGACACAGATACGCAGTATTTT
J gene: TRBJ2-7; V gene: TRBV9; D gene: NA; clone size: NA; CDR3 protein: CASSVATGYEQYF; CDR3 DNA: TGTGCCAGCAGCGTAGCTACGGGCTACGAGCAGTACTTC
J gene: TRBJ1-5; V gene: TRBV4-1; D gene: NA; clone size: NA; CDR3 protein: CASSQDPRVRSNQPQHF; CDR3 DNA: TGCGCCAGCAGCCAAGATCCCAGGGTCCGGAGCAATCAGCCCCAGCATTTT
J gene: TRBJ2-3; V gene: TRBV9; D gene: NA; clone size: NA; CDR3 protein: CASSVGPSERRRGTDTQYF; CDR3 DNA: TGTGCCAGCAGCGTAGGACCCTCTGAGAGAAGAAGGGGCACAGATACGCAGTATTTT
J gene: TRBJ2-7; V gene: TRBV2; D gene: NA; clone size: NA; CDR3 protein: CASSRMTVYEQYF; CDR3 DNA: TGTGCCAGCAGCCGAATGACAGTGTACGAGCAGTACTTC
J gene: TRBJ1-2; V gene: TRBV7-2; D gene: NA; clone size: NA; CDR3 protein: CASSQDIGQNYGYTF; CDR3 DNA: TGTGCCAGCAGCCAAGACATAGGACAGAACTATGGCTACACCTTC
J gene: TRBJ1-3; V gene: TRBV28; D gene: TRBD1; clone size: NA; CDR3 protein: CASRGQGAGNTIYF; CDR3 DNA: TGTGCCAGCCGGGGACAGGGGGCTGGAAACACCATATATTTT